The 24 T cell receptor beta chains below were found in one sample sequenced in a study of T cell responses to AZD1222 COVID-19 vaccine. The repertoire was sequenced with immunoSEQ multiplex PCR; TCRdb's copy has only in-frame clones and lacks some. The sample holds some 150,000 clones; roughly nine tenths are singletons and the top ten take under 2%. The starting material was peripheral blood, obtained on day 0 of AZD1222 vaccination. Receptors originate from an adult in good health.

V usage is TRBV3-1 (or the pseudogene TRBV3-2) and J usage is TRBJ2-7; D is unresolved. The V gene lost 3 bases and the J gene lost 3 bases, with 6 bases spanning the gap. CDR1 LGHDT and CDR2 YNNKEL come from the germline V gene (reference sequence). This CDR3 region has 12 residues. CDR3 sequence (DNA): TGTGCCAGCAGCCAGGATCACTACGAGCAGTACTTC. Translating it yields CASSQDHYEQYF.

This chain connects TRBV29-1 to TRBJ2-1, with D perhaps TRBD2 (6 bases). The CDR3 sequence is 14 residues long. Trimming pared 2 bases from V and 4 bases from J, leaving 12 bases between. The germline CDR1 and CDR2 sequences are SQVTM and ANQGSEA. The CDR3 reads CSVEIAELYNEQFF. The DNA for the CDR3 is TGCAGCGTTGAAATAGCGGAGCTTTACAATGAGCAGTTCTTC.

The gene calls are TRBV10-3 and TRBJ1-4, with D perhaps matching TRBD1 (5 bases). Germline V CDR1 and CDR2: ENHRY, SYGVKD. This CDR3 is built from 15 residues. V was pared by 2 bases and J by 11 bases, with 18 bases between. CDR3 bases: TGTGCCATCAGTGAGCCGGGACGGGTAGAAGGGAAACTGTTTTTT. Its translation is CAISEPGRVEGKLFF.

The chain uses TRBV28 and TRBJ2-4, with TRBD1 identical over 9 bases. This CDR3 has 15 residues. Germline values: CDR1 MDHEN, CDR2 SYDVKM. Trimming removed 5 bases from V and 0 bases from J; junction bases left unmatched: 2. CDR3 DNA sequence: TGTGCCAGCAGTACAGGGGGCCTAGCCAAAAACATTCAGTACTTC. Protein: CASSTGGLAKNIQYF.

The V call is TRBV5-6, the J call TRBJ2-1, with D possibly matching TRBD2 (6 bases). The CDR3 covers 16 residues. In germline, CDR1 is SGHDT, CDR2 YYEEEE. V was shortened by 4 bases and J by 0 bases, with 14 bases between the two germline ends. CDR3 DNA: TGTGCCAGCAGCCCGGGGGTGGGTCCCTCCTACAATGAGCAGTTCTTC. Translating gives CASSPGVGPSYNEQFF.

V and J are TRBV11-3 and TRBJ1-2, with unresolved D. The germline V gene encodes CDR1 SGHNT and CDR2 YENEEA. V was pared by 0 bases and J by 6 bases, with 8 bases between. CDR3 length equals 13 residues. The CDR3 is CASSLDNENGYTF. The CDR3 DNA reads as TGTGCCAGCAGCTTAGATAACGAGAATGGCTACACCTTC.

The chain recombines TRBV4-1 with TRBJ1-3, with D maybe TRBD1 (6 bases). The CDR3 consists of 16 residues. Germline V gene sequence: CDR1 MGHRA, CDR2 YSYEKL. V lost 2 bases, J lost 2 bases, and 13 bases lay in between. CDR3 region: CASSQPTRGAGNTIYF. The DNA for the CDR3 is TGCGCCAGCAGCCAACCAACAAGGGGGGCTGGAAACACCATATATTTT.

The chain employs TRBV5-4 and TRBJ1-2; D not resolved. The CDR3 consists of 15 residues. Per the germline V gene, CDR1 is SGHNT and CDR2 is YYREEE (reference sequence). The V end was cut by 1 base, the J end by 3 bases, with 13 bases between. DNA of the CDR3: TGTGCCAGCAGCTTGTCTGGCAGTTCTTACTATGGCTACACCTTC. Translating it yields CASSLSGSSYYGYTF.

J is TRBJ1-2 and V is TRBV6-6; perhaps TRBD1 as D (5 bases). Per the germline V gene, CDR1 is MNHNY and CDR2 is SVGAGI (reference sequence). The V end lost 6 bases, the J end lost 2 bases, and 13 bases lay between the germline ends. This CDR3 contains 14 residues. As DNA, the CDR3 is TGTGCCAGCAGCTTAGGGGAGGGAAACTATGGCTACACCTTC. It codes for CASSLGEGNYGYTF.

CDR3 loop: CASSISTGVPGELFF. The CDR3 nucleotides read TGTGCCAGTAGTATAAGTACAGGGGTCCCCGGGGAGCTGTTTTTT. The genes are TRBV19 and TRBJ2-2; TRBD1 agrees at 7 bases. In germline, CDR1 is LNHDA, CDR2 SQIVND (reference sequence). V lost 2 bases, J lost 6 bases, and 6 bases stayed unmatched. The CDR3 totals 15 residues.

The chain carries TRBV15 and TRBJ1-1; perhaps TRBD1 as D (5 bases). Germline values: CDR1 LNHNV, CDR2 YYDKDF (reference sequence). CDR3 length: 13 residues. V gave up 8 bases and J gave up 1 base, with 11 bases separating them. CDR3: CATGSGWNTEAFF. The CDR3 bases are TGTGCCACCGGGTCAGGGTGGAACACTGAAGCTTTCTTT.

This clone was recorded only once. V usage is TRBV4-1 and J usage is TRBJ1-5; D remains ambiguous. V was trimmed by 1 base and J by 7 bases, leaving 14 bases between them. CDR1 and CDR2 from the germline V gene are MGHRA and YSYEKL. The CDR3 runs 15 residues. CDR3 region: CASSQGRAEGQPQHF. The DNA for the CDR3 is TGCGCCAGCAGCCAAGGTCGGGCCGAAGGGCAGCCCCAGCATTTT.

The rearrangement joins TRBV6-2 or TRBV6-3 to TRBJ2-5; D possibly uses TRBD1 or TRBD2 (5 bases each). This CDR3 is 15 amino acids long. V was trimmed by 6 bases and J by 5 bases, leaving 19 bases between them. Germline assignment: CDR1 MNHEY and CDR2 SVGEGT. The chain's CDR3 is CASSPTTRGYETQYF. CDR3 nucleotide sequence: TGTGCCAGCAGCCCAACTACCCGGGGCTATGAGACCCAGTACTTC.

The rearrangement joins TRBV5-4 to TRBJ2-5; 10 nucleotides line up with TRBD2. V lost 2 bases to trimming and J lost 2 bases; unmatched junction nucleotides: 3. The CDR3 has 15 residues. Germline values: CDR1 SGHNT, CDR2 YYREEE (reference sequence). The CDR3 nucleotides are TGTGCCAGCAGCTTAGGACTAGCGGCGCAAGAGACCCAGTACTTC. Protein sequence: CASSLGLAAQETQYF.

The rearrangement uses TRBV6-5 and TRBJ2-7, with TRBD1 matching over 9 bases. V lost 5 bases and J lost 7; bases outside the gene matches: 6. Germline CDR1 MNHEY, CDR2 SVGAGI. This CDR3 is built from 13 residues. As DNA, the CDR3 is TGTGCCAGCAGTCCTCACAGGGGGCTGGAGCAGTACTTC. Translation: CASSPHRGLEQYF.

The chain employs TRBV15 and TRBJ1-1, with a weak D call TRBD1 (5 bases). CDR3 length: 14 residues. The V gene lost 1 base and the J gene lost 5 bases, with 11 bases spanning the gap. The V gene's germline CDR1 is LNHNV and CDR2 YYDKDF (reference sequence). In nucleotides, the CDR3 is TGTGCCACCAGCAGAGGACCAGGGAGGACTGAAGCTTTCTTT. Translation: CATSRGPGRTEAFF.

This clone came up once. The chain combines TRBV21-1 with TRBJ2-3; no check of the table's D call, TRBD2, against the DNA was made. TRBV21-1 is recorded as a pseudogene. This CDR3 is 14 amino acids long. The CDR3 here is CASSKGTTMNTQYF. CDR3 bases: TGTGCCAGCAGCAAGGGGACTACGATGAATACGCAGTATTTT.

This chain joins TRBV4-3 and TRBJ1-1; the D is unclear. There are 13 residues in the CDR3. The V gene's germline CDR1 is LGHNA and CDR2 YSLEER. Trimming removed 1 base from V and 10 bases from J, with 13 bases in between. As DNA, the CDR3 is TGCGCCAGCAGCCAAGGTTTGGGCCCCCCAGCTTTCTTT. It codes for CASSQGLGPPAFF.

J is TRBJ1-5 and V is TRBV30, with D possibly TRBD1 on 5 matching bases. Germline V CDR1 and CDR2: GTSNPN, SVGIG (reference sequence). The CDR3 is 14 residues long. Trimming took 3 bases from V and 4 from J, leaving 13 bases between them. DNA of the CDR3: TGTGCCTGGAGCCCTCAGGGCCCTAATCAGCCCCAGCATTTT. It specifies CAWSPQGPNQPQHF.

The J gene is TRBJ1-1, the V gene TRBV5-1, with 10 positions matching TRBD1. This CDR3 spans 13 amino acids. Germline loops: CDR1 SGHRS, CDR2 YFSETQ. The V gene end was trimmed by 4 bases and the J gene end by 10 bases; junction bases not matched to a gene: 7. CDR3: CASSTDRGRGAFF. In DNA form, the CDR3 reads TGCGCCAGCAGCACCGACAGGGGGCGGGGAGCTTTCTTT.

Only one count was recorded for this clone. This rearrangement joins TRBV19 to TRBJ1-1, with D unclear. The V gene lost 5 bases and the J gene lost 7 bases, with 8 bases spanning the gap. The CDR3 is 11 residues long. The germline V gene encodes CDR1 LNHDA and CDR2 SQIVND (reference sequence). Written as DNA, the CDR3 is TGTGCCAGTAGTTGGCGGCATGAAGCTTTCTTT. Protein sequence: CASSWRHEAFF.

V is TRBV6-5 and J is TRBJ1-1; D possibly corresponds to TRBD1 (6 bases). Trimming left V 5 bases short and J 5 bases short, with 15 bases between. Per the germline V gene, CDR1 is MNHEY and CDR2 is SVGAGI. This CDR3 has 14 residues. The CDR3, as DNA: TGTGCCAGCAGTCCCTCCAGGGGTTGGACTGAAGCTTTCTTT. Its protein product is CASSPSRGWTEAFF.

The chain uses TRBV23-1 and TRBJ2-5, with TRBD1 matching 7 bases. TRBV23-1 is recorded as an ORF, its role being uncertain. Losses at the gene ends were 2 bases for V and 7 bases for J; bases not matched to a gene: 10. This CDR3 spans 15 amino acids. CDR3: CASSQGQADQGTQYF. The CDR3 nucleotides are TGCGCCAGCAGTCAAGGACAGGCCGACCAGGGGACCCAGTACTTC.

The rearrangement joins TRBV10-3 to TRBJ1-2; D call uncertain. The CDR3 is 14 amino acids. Germline V lookup: CDR1 ENHRY, CDR2 SYGVKD. The V end was cut by 4 bases, the J end by 2 bases, with 11 bases between. The CDR3, as DNA: TGTGCCATCAGTGCATTGACAAACAACTATGGCTACACCTTC. It yields the protein CAISALTNNYGYTF.